A single sample is the source of the 19 T cell receptor beta chains below, sequenced in a study of metastatic and nonmetastatic thyroid tumors. TCRdb re-clonotyped the PCR reads through MiXCR. The sample consists of roughly 33,000 clones, approximately 15% of them appearing once. No patient had received any treatment before thyroid surgery. The source material was blood. The receptors derive from a female donor with papillary thyroid cancer or a benign thyroid nodule (not recorded which). Some clones in this sample may be carry-over from other donors' samples.

J is TRBJ2-2 and V is TRBV6-1; TRBD1 might be the D (6 bases). The V end was cut by 7 bases, the J end by 4 bases, with 10 bases between. This CDR3 comprises 13 residues. Per the germline V gene, CDR1 is MNHNS and CDR2 is SASEGT. CDR3: CASTDRFTGELFF. Here the CDR3 DNA reads TGTGCCAGCACCGACAGGTTCACCGGGGAGCTGTTTTTT.

Many counts were recorded for this clone. The rearrangement links TRBV2 to TRBJ1-1; the D is unclear. Trimming pared 2 bases from V and 1 base from J, leaving 5 bases between. CDR3 size: 13 residues. Looked up from germline, CDR1 is SNHLY and CDR2 is FYNNEI. In DNA, the CDR3 is TGTGCCAGCAGTGAACAGCAGAACACTGAAGCTTTCTTT. This encodes CASSEQQNTEAFF.

This clone was seen at least ten times. The J gene is TRBJ2-1, the V gene TRBV7-9, with D possibly being TRBD1 (5 bases). Trimming pared 1 base from V and 3 bases from J, leaving 7 bases between. CDR3 length: 14 amino acids. Germline values: CDR1 SEHNR, CDR2 FQNEAQ (reference sequence). The CDR3 is CASSLGTSYNEQFF. In DNA, the CDR3 is TGTGCCAGCAGCTTAGGGACAAGCTACAATGAGCAGTTCTTC.

The V call is TRBV11-2, the J call TRBJ2-7; the match to TRBD1 covers 9 bases. CDR1 SGHAT and CDR2 FQNNGV come from the germline V gene. This CDR3 has 16 amino acids. V shed 3 bases and J 6 bases; nucleotides not matched to a gene: 12. The CDR3 protein is CASSFMGTGSSSEQYF. The CDR3 DNA follows: TGTGCCAGCAGCTTTATGGGGACAGGGTCCAGTAGCGAGCAGTACTTC.

At least ten counts were recorded for this clone. This may be a read error: a much more frequent sequence differs by one nucleotide. Within the sample, other DNA sequences also encode this same CDR3. J is TRBJ2-3 and V is TRBV6-1; TRBD2 matches 9 bases. With 6 bases clipped from V and 1 base from J, the junction kept 8 bases outside the gene matches. Germline V gene lookup returns CDR1 MNHNS and CDR2 SASEGT. This CDR3 spans 16 amino acids. The CDR3 spells CASRLAGVSGTDTQYF. The CDR3 DNA follows: TGTGCCAGCAGACTAGCGGGCGTTTCTGGCACAGATACGCAGTATTTT.

There are many counts of this clone. Just one base apart from a much larger clone, this may be a read error. The J gene is TRBJ1-5, the V gene TRBV28, with D possibly TRBD1 on 6 matching bases. CDR1 and CDR2 (germline): MDHEN, SYDVKM. CDR3 length: 14 residues. V shed 8 bases and J shed 3 bases, with 14 bases lying between them. CDR3 sequence: CASGVGGTNQPQHF. Here the CDR3 DNA reads TGTGCCAGCGGGGTAGGGGGAACCAATCAGCCCCAGCATTTT.

The chain couples TRBV2 to TRBJ2-3; D is possibly TRBD1 or TRBD2 (5 bases each). CDR1 is SNHLY, CDR2 FYNNEI, per germline. Trimming took 6 bases from V and 7 from J, leaving 8 bases between them. The CDR3 length is 11 residues. The CDR3 loop is CASRWGHTQYF. The CDR3 region has the DNA TGTGCCAGCAGGTGGGGACATACGCAGTATTTT. Supplemented by reference TRBV2 and TRBJ2-3, the full variable domain reads EPEVTQTPSHQVTQMGQEVILRCVPISNHLYFYWYRQILGQKVEFLVSFYNNEISEKSEIFDDQFSVERPDGSNFTLKIRSTKLEDSAMYFCASRWGHTQYFGPGTRLTVL.

Many counts were recorded for this clone. The chain couples TRBV5-6 to TRBJ2-7; TRBD2 agrees at 7 bases. After removal of 4 bases from V and 2 bases from J, the junction contained 6 bases not matched to a gene. The germline V gene encodes CDR1 SGHDT and CDR2 YYEEEE. CDR3 length equals 14 residues. The CDR3 spells CASSEGGLTYEQYF. DNA of the CDR3: TGTGCCAGCAGCGAGGGAGGGCTGACCTACGAGCAGTACTTC.

This clone showed up many times. The gene calls are TRBV28 and TRBJ1-5; no clear D gene. The CDR3 has 16 amino acids. Germline CDR1 MDHEN, CDR2 SYDVKM. Trimming shortened V by 6 bases and J by 5 bases, and 20 bases separated the two germline ends. The DNA for the CDR3 is TGTGCCAGCAGCCCACGAGCTCAGGTTCCCCATCAGCCCCAGCATTTT. Amino acid sequence: CASSPRAQVPHQPQHF. Full variable domain (rest looked up from reference TRBV28 and TRBJ1-5): DVKVTQSSRYLVKRTGEKVFLECVQDMDHENMFWYRQDPGLGLRLIYFSYDVKMKEKGDIPEGYSVSREKKERFSLILESASTNQTSMYLCASSPRAQVPHQPQHFGDGTRLSIL.

This clone occurred many times. The rearrangement uses TRBV28 and TRBJ1-5, with TRBD1 as a possible D gene (6 bases). The CDR3 covers 15 residues. Trimming removed 6 bases from V and 3 bases from J, with 15 bases in between. Germline V gene data show CDR1 as MDHEN and CDR2 as SYDVKM. The CDR3 spells CASSSRGGPNQPQHF. CDR3 DNA: TGTGCCAGCAGCTCGAGGGGGGGACCCAATCAGCCCCAGCATTTT.

This clone has only a few counts. One end of the junction varies from germline; a read error may be responsible. The V and J genes are TRBV15 and TRBJ2-1; perhaps TRBD2 as D (6 bases). Germline V gene data show CDR1 as LNHNV and CDR2 as YYDKDF (reference sequence). The CDR3 consists of 16 residues. CDR3 sequence (DNA): TGTGCCACAAGCAGAGAACTAACGGGAGAGCCCAATGAGCAGTTCTTC. Its translation: CATSRELTGEPNEQFF.

This clone was observed many times. The CDR3 loop reads CASSPRQGVLQTQYF. CDR3 sequence (DNA): TGTGCCAGCAGCCCACGACAGGGGGTGCTCCAGACCCAGTACTTC. The V call is TRBV7-9, the J call TRBJ2-5; 9 bases match TRBD1. V lost 5 bases, J lost 6 bases, and 10 bases stayed unmatched. Germline V gene lookup returns CDR1 SEHNR and CDR2 FQNEAQ (reference sequence). The CDR3 has 15 residues.

The CDR3 nucleotides read TGTGCCAGCAGCCGACCCTCGTGGGGCGCGGAGACCCAGTACTTC. Protein product: CASSRPSWGAETQYF. The rearrangement links TRBV28 to TRBJ2-5, with TRBD1 as a possible D gene (5 bases). Germline assignment: CDR1 MDHEN and CDR2 SYDVKM. Trimming cost V 6 bases and J 5 bases, with 19 bases left between them. This CDR3 has 15 amino acids. The variable domain in full, with the rest retrieved from reference TRBV28 and TRBJ2-5, is DVKVTQSSRYLVKRTGEKVFLECVQDMDHENMFWYRQDPGLGLRLIYFSYDVKMKEKGDIPEGYSVSREKKERFSLILESASTNQTSMYLCASSRPSWGAETQYFGPGTRLLVL.

This clone occurred many times. The genes are TRBV14 and TRBJ2-3; D is ambiguous. Trimming pared 1 base from V and 8 bases from J, leaving 10 bases between. CDR3 length: 13 residues. Germline assignment: CDR1 SGHDN and CDR2 FVKESK. CDR3 region: CASSQVDLATQYF. The CDR3 nucleotides are TGTGCCAGCAGCCAAGTTGACTTGGCTACGCAGTATTTT.

About this clone: One junction end disagrees with the germline gene, perhaps due to a read error. The V gene is TRBV6-1, the J gene TRBJ2-5, with D perhaps matching TRBD2 (6 bases). This CDR3 comprises 15 residues. The germline V gene encodes CDR1 MNHNS and CDR2 SASEGT. The chain's CDR3 is CASSAVSGGQETHYF. The CDR3 region has the DNA TGCGCCAGCAGTGCGGTTTCAGGAGGGCAAGAGACCCATTACTTC.

V and J are TRBV5-1 and TRBJ1-5; D is possibly TRBD1 (5 bases). CDR1 SGHRS and CDR2 YFSETQ come from the germline V gene. The CDR3 spans 15 residues. The V end lost 0 bases, the J end lost 5 bases, and 12 bases lay between the germline ends. The CDR3 DNA is TGCGCCAGCAGCTTGGGCGGGACGAAAGATCAGCCCCAGCATTTT. This translates into CASSLGGTKDQPQHF.

In this sample, this clone is medium-sized. The chain has TRBV6-1 and TRBJ2-7; no clear D gene. V was trimmed by 4 bases and J by 8 bases, leaving 18 bases between them. The CDR3 is 14 residues long. CDR1 and CDR2 (germline): MNHNS, SASEGT. CDR3 in DNA: TGTGCCAGCAGTGGCTACCTTACCGGGCCACAGCAGTACTTC. Translation gives CASSGYLTGPQQYF.

This clone appeared many times. The same CDR3 can be traced to other DNA sequences in this sample. The rearrangement uses TRBV15 and TRBJ1-5; the D is unclear. Germline-derived CDR1 and CDR2 are LNHNV and YYDKDF (reference sequence). This CDR3 comprises 13 residues. Trimming took 6 bases from V and 4 from J, leaving 10 bases between them. This chain's CDR3 is CATSQGANQPQHF. CDR3 bases: TGTGCCACCAGTCAAGGAGCAAATCAGCCCCAGCATTTT.

In its sample, this clone was seen many times. The chain carries TRBV20-1 and TRBJ2-3, with a weak D call TRBD2 (5 bases). Trimming removed 1 base from V and 1 base from J, with 12 bases in between. The CDR3 runs to 15 residues. CDR1 and CDR2 (germline): DFQATT, SNEGSKA (reference sequence). The CDR3 region has the DNA TGCAGTGCTAGAGGCCCCGGGGTTGGCACAGATACGCAGTATTTT. This encodes CSARGPGVGTDTQYF.